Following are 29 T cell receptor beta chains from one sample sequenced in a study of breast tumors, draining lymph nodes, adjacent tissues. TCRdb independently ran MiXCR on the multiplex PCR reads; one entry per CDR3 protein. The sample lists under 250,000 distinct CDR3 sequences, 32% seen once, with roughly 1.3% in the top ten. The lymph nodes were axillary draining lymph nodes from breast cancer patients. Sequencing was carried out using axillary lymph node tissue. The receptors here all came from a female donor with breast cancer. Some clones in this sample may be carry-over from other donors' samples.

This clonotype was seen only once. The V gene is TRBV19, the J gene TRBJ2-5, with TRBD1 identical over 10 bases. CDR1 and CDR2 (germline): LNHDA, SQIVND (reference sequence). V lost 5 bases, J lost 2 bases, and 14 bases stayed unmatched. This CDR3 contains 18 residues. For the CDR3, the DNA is TGTGCCAGTAGTCCGACAGGGGGCTCGCGCCTCAATCAAGAGACCCAGTACTTC. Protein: CASSPTGGSRLNQETQYF. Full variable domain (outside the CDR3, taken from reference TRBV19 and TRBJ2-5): DGGITQSPKYLFRKEGQNVTLSCEQNLNHDAMYWYRQDPGQGLRLIYYSQIVNDFQKGDIAEGYSVSREKKESFPLTVTSAQKNPTAFYLCASSPTGGSRLNQETQYFGPGTRLLVL.

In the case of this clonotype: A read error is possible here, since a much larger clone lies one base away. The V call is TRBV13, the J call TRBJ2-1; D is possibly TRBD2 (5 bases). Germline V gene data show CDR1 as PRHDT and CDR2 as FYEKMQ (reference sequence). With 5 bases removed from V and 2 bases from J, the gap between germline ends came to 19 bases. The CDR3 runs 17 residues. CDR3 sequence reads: CASSQTAVPSPYNEQFF. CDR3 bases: TGTGCCAGCAGCCAAACAGCGGTACCGAGCCCCTACAATGAGCAGTTCTTC.

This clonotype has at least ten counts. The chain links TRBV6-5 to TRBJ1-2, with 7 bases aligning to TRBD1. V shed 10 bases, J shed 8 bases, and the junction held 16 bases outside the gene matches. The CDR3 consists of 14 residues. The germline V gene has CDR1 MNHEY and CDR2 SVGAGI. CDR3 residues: CATSRTGQSNGYTF. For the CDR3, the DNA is TGTGCCACATCTAGGACAGGACAGTCTAACGGCTACACCTTC.

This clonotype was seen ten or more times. DNA for the CDR3: TGTGCCAGCGAAGCCCAACGGGGTGGGGAGCTGTTTTTT. It specifies CASEAQRGGELFF. The V and J genes are TRBV28 and TRBJ2-2, with D possibly matching TRBD2 (5 bases). CDR3 length equals 13 residues. The germline gives CDR1 MDHEN, CDR2 SYDVKM. V lost 8 bases and J 8 bases, leaving 15 bases between the germline ends. The full variable domain, with the rest looked up from reference TRBV28 and TRBJ2-2, is DVKVTQSSRYLVKRTGEKVFLECVQDMDHENMFWYRQDPGLGLRLIYFSYDVKMKEKGDIPEGYSVSREKKERFSLILESASTNQTSMYLCASEAQRGGELFFGEGSRLTVL.

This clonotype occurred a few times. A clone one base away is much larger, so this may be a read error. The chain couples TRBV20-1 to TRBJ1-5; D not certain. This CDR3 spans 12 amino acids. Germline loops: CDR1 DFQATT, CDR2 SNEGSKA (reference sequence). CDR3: CSARVLGQPPHF. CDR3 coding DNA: TGCAGTGCTAGAGTCTTAGGTCAGCCCCCGCATTTT.

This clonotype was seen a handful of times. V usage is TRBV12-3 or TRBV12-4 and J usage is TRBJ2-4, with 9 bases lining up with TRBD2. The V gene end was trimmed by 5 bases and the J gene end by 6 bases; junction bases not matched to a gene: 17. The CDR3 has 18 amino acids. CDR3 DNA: TGTGCCAGCAGTGGGGGACTAGCCAAAGGGGGCGGGGGAAACATTCAGTACTTC. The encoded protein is CASSGGLAKGGGGNIQYF.

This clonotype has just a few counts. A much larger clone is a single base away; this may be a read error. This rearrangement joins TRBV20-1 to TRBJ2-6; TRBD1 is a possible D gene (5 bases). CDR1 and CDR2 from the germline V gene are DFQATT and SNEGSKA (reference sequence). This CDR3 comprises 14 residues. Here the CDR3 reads CSASLGPGATVLTF. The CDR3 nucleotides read TGCAGTGCTAGCCTAGGGCCTGGGGCCACCGTCCTGACTTTC.

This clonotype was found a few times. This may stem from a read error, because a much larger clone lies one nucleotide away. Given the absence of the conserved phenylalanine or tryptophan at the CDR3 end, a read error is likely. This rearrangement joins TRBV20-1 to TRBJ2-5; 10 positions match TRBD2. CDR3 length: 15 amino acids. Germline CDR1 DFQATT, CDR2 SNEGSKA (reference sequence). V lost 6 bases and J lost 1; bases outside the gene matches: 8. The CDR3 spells CSATGTSAAQETQYL. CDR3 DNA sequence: TGCAGTGCCACCGGGACTAGCGCAGCCCAAGAGACCCAGTACCTC.

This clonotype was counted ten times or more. The CDR3 region has the DNA TGCAGTGCTAGACAAACAGGGGTCCGTTATGGCTACACCTTC. Translated: CSARQTGVRYGYTF. The chain links TRBV20-1 to TRBJ1-2; 7 bases align to TRBD1. CDR1 DFQATT and CDR2 SNEGSKA come from the germline V gene (reference sequence). V was clipped by 2 bases and J by 5 bases; unmatched bases: 8. The CDR3 loop spans 14 amino acids.

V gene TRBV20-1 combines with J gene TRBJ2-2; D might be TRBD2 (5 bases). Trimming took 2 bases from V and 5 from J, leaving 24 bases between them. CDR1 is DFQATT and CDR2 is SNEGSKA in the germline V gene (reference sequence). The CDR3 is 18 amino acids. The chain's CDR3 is CSARSYAIRGLGTGELFF. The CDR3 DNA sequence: TGCAGTGCTAGAAGTTACGCAATACGGGGTCTCGGTACCGGGGAGCTGTTTTTT.

The CDR3 is CSARGGVNTEAFF. The DNA of the CDR3 is TGCAGTGCTAGGGGGGGGGTGAACACTGAAGCTTTCTTT. The chain links TRBV20-1 to TRBJ1-1, with D possibly matching TRBD1 (5 bases). Germline values: CDR1 DFQATT, CDR2 SNEGSKA (reference sequence). Trimming removed 3 bases from V and 0 bases from J, with 8 bases in between. This CDR3 comprises 13 residues.

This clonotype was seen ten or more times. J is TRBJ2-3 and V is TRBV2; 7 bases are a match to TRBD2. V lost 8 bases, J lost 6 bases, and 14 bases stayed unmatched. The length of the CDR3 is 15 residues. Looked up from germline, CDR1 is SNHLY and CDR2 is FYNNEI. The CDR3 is CASSSGGSDADTQYF. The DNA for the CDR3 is TGTGCCAGCTCTAGCGGAGGGTCGGACGCGGATACGCAGTATTTT.

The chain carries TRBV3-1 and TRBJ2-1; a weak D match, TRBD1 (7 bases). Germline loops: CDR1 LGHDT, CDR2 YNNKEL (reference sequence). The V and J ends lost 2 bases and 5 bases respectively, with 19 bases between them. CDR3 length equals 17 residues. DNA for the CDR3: TGTGCCAGCAGCCAACCCTGGACAGGAGGGACAAACAATGAGCAGTTCTTC. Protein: CASSQPWTGGTNNEQFF.

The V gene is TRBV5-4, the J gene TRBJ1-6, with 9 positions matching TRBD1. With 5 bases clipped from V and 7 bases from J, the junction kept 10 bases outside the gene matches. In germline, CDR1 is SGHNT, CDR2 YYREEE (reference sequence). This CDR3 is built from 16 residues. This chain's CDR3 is CASSFTAGTGNSPLHF. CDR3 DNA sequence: TGTGCCAGCAGTTTCACAGCGGGGACAGGGAATTCACCCCTCCACTTT.

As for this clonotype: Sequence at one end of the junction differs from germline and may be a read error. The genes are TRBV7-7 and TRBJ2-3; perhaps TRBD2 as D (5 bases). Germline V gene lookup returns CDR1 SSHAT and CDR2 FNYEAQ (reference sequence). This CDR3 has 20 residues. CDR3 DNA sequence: TGTGCTAGCAGCTTAGCCCCGGTGGGGAACAACCGGGGAGCTGGAGATACGCAGTATTTT. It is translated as CASSLAPVGNNRGAGDTQYF. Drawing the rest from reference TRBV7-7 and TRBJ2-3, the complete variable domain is GAGVSQSPRYKVTKRGQDVTLRCDPISSHATLYWYQQALGQGPEFLTYFNYEAQPDKSGLPSDRFSAERPEGSISTLTIQRTEQRDSAMYRCASSLAPVGNNRGAGDTQYFGPGTRLTVL.

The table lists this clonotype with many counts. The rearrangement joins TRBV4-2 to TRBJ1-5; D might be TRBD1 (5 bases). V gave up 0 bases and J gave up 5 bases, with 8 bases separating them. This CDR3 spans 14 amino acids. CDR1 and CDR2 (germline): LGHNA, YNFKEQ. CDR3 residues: CASSQETEDQPQHF. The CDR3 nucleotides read TGTGCCAGCAGCCAAGAGACAGAGGATCAGCCCCAGCATTTT.

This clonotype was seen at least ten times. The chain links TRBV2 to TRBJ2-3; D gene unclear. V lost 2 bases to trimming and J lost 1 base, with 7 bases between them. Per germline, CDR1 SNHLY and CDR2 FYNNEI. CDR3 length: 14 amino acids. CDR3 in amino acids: CASSEQSRTDTQYF. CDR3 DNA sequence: TGTGCCAGCAGTGAACAGTCTCGCACAGATACGCAGTATTTT.

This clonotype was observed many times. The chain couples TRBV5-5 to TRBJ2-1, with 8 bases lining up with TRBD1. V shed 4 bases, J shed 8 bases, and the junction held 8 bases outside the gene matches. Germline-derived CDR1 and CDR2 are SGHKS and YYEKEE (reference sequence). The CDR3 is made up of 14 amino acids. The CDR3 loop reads CASSTGQGVYEQFF. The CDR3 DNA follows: TGTGCCAGCAGCACCGGACAGGGCGTGTATGAGCAGTTCTTC.

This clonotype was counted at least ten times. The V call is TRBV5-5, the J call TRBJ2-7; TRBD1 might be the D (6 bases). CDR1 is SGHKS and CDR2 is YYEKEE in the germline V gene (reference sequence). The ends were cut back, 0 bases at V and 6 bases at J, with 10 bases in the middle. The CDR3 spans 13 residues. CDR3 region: CASSLDFRGEQYF. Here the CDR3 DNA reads TGTGCCAGCAGCTTGGATTTCAGGGGCGAGCAGTACTTC.

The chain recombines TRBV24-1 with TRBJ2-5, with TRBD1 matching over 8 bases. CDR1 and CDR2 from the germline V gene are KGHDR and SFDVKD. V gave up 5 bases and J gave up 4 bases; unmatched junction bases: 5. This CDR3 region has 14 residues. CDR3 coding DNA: TGTGCCACCAGTGGGACAGGGACTGGAGAGACCCAGTACTTC. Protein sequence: CATSGTGTGETQYF.

CDR3 DNA: TGTGCCAGCAGCCGCGCATTAGCGGGAGCCGTCACCGGGGAGCTGTTTTTT. This encodes CASSRALAGAVTGELFF. The chain links TRBV3-1 to TRBJ2-2; 9 nucleotides line up with TRBD2. The V gene end was trimmed by 4 bases and the J gene end by 4 bases; junction bases not matched to a gene: 10. From germline, CDR1 is LGHDT and CDR2 YNNKEL (reference sequence). CDR3 length equals 17 residues.

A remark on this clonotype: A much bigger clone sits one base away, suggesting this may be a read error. The CDR3 sequence is CASRVSGTEYGYTF. CDR3 in DNA: TGCGCCAGTAGGGTCTCGGGGACAGAGTATGGCTACACCTTC. The chain carries TRBV10-2 and TRBJ1-2, with 7 bases fitting TRBD1. J was trimmed by 5 bases and V by 9 bases; bases with no gene match: 12. CDR3 length equals 14 residues. The germline CDR1 and CDR2 sequences are WSHSY and SAAADI.

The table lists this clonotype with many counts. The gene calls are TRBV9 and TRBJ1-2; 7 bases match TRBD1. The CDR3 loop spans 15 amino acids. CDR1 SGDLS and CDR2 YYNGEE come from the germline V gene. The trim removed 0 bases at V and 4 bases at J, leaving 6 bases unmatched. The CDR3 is CASSVGGGGSYGYTF. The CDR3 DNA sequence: TGTGCCAGCAGCGTAGGCGGAGGGGGCAGCTATGGCTACACCTTC.

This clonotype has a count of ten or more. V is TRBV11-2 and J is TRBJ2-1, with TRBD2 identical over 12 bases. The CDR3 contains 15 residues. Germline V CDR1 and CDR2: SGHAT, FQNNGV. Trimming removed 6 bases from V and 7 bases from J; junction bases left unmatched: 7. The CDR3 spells CASRRLAGDGNEQFF. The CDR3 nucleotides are TGTGCCAGCAGGAGACTAGCGGGAGATGGAAATGAGCAGTTCTTC.

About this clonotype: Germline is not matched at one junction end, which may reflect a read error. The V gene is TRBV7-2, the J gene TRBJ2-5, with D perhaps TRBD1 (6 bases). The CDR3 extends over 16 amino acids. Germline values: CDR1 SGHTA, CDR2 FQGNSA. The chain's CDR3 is CAGSYSHTRDKETQYF. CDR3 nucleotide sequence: TGTGCCGGCAGCTATTCCCACACAAGGGACAAAGAGACCCAGTACTTC.

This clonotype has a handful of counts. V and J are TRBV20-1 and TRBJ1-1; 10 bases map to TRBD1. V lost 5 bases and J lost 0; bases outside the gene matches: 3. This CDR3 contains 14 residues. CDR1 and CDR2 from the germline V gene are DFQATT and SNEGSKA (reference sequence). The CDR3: CSAPGTGVNTEAFF. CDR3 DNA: TGCAGTGCTCCCGGGACAGGGGTGAACACTGAAGCTTTCTTT.

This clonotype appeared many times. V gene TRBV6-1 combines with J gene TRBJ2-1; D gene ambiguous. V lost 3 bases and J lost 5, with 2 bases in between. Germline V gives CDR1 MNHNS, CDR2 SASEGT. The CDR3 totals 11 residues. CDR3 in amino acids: CASSENNEQFF. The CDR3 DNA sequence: TGTGCCAGCAGTGAGAACAATGAGCAGTTCTTC.

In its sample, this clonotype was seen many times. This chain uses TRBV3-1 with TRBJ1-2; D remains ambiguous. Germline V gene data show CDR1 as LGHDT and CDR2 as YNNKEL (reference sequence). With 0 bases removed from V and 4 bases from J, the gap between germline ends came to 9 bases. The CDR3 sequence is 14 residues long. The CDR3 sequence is CASSQDTGFYGYTF. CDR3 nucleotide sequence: TGTGCCAGCAGCCAAGATACCGGGTTCTATGGCTACACCTTC.

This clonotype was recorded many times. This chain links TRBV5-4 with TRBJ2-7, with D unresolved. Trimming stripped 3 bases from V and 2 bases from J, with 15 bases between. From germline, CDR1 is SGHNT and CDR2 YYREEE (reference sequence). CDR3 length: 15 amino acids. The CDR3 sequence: CASSSQHQLAYEQYF. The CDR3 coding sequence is TGTGCCAGCAGCTCCCAGCACCAACTCGCCTACGAGCAGTACTTC.